The 20 T cell receptor beta chains below all came from one sample that was sequenced in a study of neoadjuvant nivolumab and ipilimumab in lung cancer. Profiling relied on immunoSEQ multiplex PCR, and the TCRdb table lists in-frame clones only, not all of them. The sample has 20,000 to 25,000 clones, roughly 85% seen once; the top ten hold about 23%. The sequenced sample was peripheral blood, obtained before neoadjuvant nivolumab, alone or with ipilimumab. These TCRs come from an adult with non-small cell lung cancer.

The chain carries TRBV7-9 and TRBJ1-4; TRBD1 agrees at 7 bases. The CDR3 has 15 amino acids. J lost 6 bases, V lost 6 bases, and 10 bases had no gene match. CDR1 and CDR2 (germline): SEHNR, FQNEAQ (reference sequence). CDR3 coding DNA: TGTGCCAGCAGTCCTACAGGGGATTTGGATGAAAAACTGTTTTTT. Amino acid sequence: CASSPTGDLDEKLFF.

Here the CDR3 reads CASKQTVSTDTQYF. CDR3 nucleotide sequence: TGTGCCAGCAAGCAGACAGTGAGCACAGATACGCAGTATTTT. The chain couples TRBV7-2 to TRBJ2-3; TRBD1 might be the D (5 bases). CDR3 size: 14 residues. Trimming left V 7 bases short and J 0 bases short, with 11 bases between. The germline V gene encodes CDR1 SGHTA and CDR2 FQGNSA. The full variable domain, in which reference TRBV7-2 and TRBJ2-3 provide the parts outside the CDR3, is GAGVSQSPSNKVTEKGKDVELRCDPISGHTALYWYRQSLGQGLEFLIYFQGNSAPDKSGLPSDRFSAERTGGSVSTLTIQRTQQEDSAVYLCASKQTVSTDTQYFGPGTRLTVL.

V is TRBV5-1 and J is TRBJ2-7; TRBD1 aligns across 10 bases. Germline V gene sequence: CDR1 SGHRS, CDR2 YFSETQ. With 7 bases clipped from V and 7 bases from J, the junction kept 11 bases outside the gene matches. There are 14 residues in the CDR3. The CDR3 DNA reads TGCGCCAGCCTCTCGGGGACAGGGGACGGAGAGCAGTACTTC. Translation gives CASLSGTGDGEQYF.

A few counts support this clone. The chain has TRBV19 and TRBJ2-7, with 12 nucleotides matching TRBD2. The V gene's germline CDR1 is LNHDA and CDR2 SQIVND (reference sequence). The junction had 4 bases not matched to a gene; V was cut back by 5 bases and J by 2 bases. The CDR3 extends over 15 amino acids. CDR3 DNA: TGTGCCAGTAGTTTGAGACTAGCGGGAGCCTACGAGCAGTACTTC. The encoded protein is CASSLRLAGAYEQYF.

The V and J genes are TRBV30 and TRBJ2-1, with TRBD2 identical over 7 bases. CDR1 and CDR2 (germline): GTSNPN, SVGIG (reference sequence). V dropped 3 bases and J dropped 2; count of bases not matched to a gene: 10. The CDR3 covers 16 residues. DNA of the CDR3: TGTGCCTGGAGCGAGACGGGGGGATTTCCCTACAATGAGCAGTTCTTC. This gives the protein CAWSETGGFPYNEQFF.

The genes are TRBV9 and TRBJ2-1, with D possibly matching TRBD2 (5 bases). The CDR3 has 16 residues. Germline CDR1 and CDR2: SGDLS and YYNGEE. V gave up 3 bases and J gave up 5 bases, with 18 bases separating them. The CDR3 region has the DNA TGTGCCAGCAGCGACCCCTCGGGCGGAGGTGACAATGAGCAGTTCTTC. Translation: CASSDPSGGGDNEQFF. The full variable domain, with the rest looked up from reference TRBV9 and TRBJ2-1, is DSGVTQTPKHLITATGQRVTLRCSPRSGDLSVYWYQQSLDQGLQFLIQYYNGEERAKGNILERFSAQQFPDLHSELNLSSLELGDSALYFCASSDPSGGGDNEQFFGPGTRLTVL.

V usage is TRBV7-6 and J usage is TRBJ2-2; D is undetermined. V shed 4 bases and J shed 5 bases, with 8 bases lying between them. The CDR3 is 13 amino acids. Germline V gene lookup returns CDR1 SGHVS and CDR2 FNYEAQ. Here the CDR3 DNA reads TGTGCCAGCAGCTCGGATGTGACCGGGGAGCTGTTTTTT. It codes for CASSSDVTGELFF.

The chain combines TRBV7-2 with TRBJ2-3; TRBD1 is a possible D gene (6 bases). CDR1 is SGHTA, CDR2 FQGNSA, per germline. This CDR3 contains 14 residues. V was cut by 8 bases and J by 2 bases, with 14 bases left in between. The CDR3 DNA is TGTGCCAGCCTCCGGGACACCTTCACAGATACGCAGTATTTT. This sequence encodes CASLRDTFTDTQYF.

V is TRBV18 and J is TRBJ1-5, with D perhaps TRBD1 (5 bases). The V end lost 6 bases, the J end lost 6 bases, and 12 bases lay between the germline ends. CDR1 and CDR2 (germline): KGHSH, LQKENI. CDR3 size: 13 residues. Here the CDR3 DNA reads TGTGCCAGCTCCCAAGGGGAGGGTCAGCCCCAGCATTTT. This codes for CASSQGEGQPQHF.

As to this clone: At one of its ends the junction is not consistent with the germline gene, which may arise from a read error. This chain joins TRBV10-2 and TRBJ2-7; the D is unclear. The CDR3 sequence is 10 residues long. Germline CDR1 and CDR2: WSHSY and SAAADI. The CDR3 loop reads CASSVRTPIF. The CDR3 DNA reads as TGCGCCAGCAGTGTCCGGACGCCTATCTTC.

The rearrangement joins TRBV12-5 to TRBJ2-7; 12 nucleotides line up with TRBD2. V shed 3 bases and J 1 base; nucleotides not matched to a gene: 1. CDR1 LGHNT and CDR2 FRNRAP come from the germline V gene. The CDR3 covers 15 residues. The CDR3 nucleotides are TGTGCTAGTGGTTTAGGACTAGCGGGATCCTACGAGCAGTACTTC. This encodes CASGLGLAGSYEQYF.

The chain links TRBV5-4 to TRBJ1-1; D is unclear. Per germline, CDR1 SGHNT and CDR2 YYREEE (reference sequence). This CDR3 region has 12 residues. V was trimmed by 3 bases and J by 3 bases, leaving 6 bases between them. CDR3 sequence reads: CASSWEDTEAFF. The DNA for the CDR3 is TGTGCCAGCAGCTGGGAGGACACTGAAGCTTTCTTT.

The chain recombines TRBV11-3 with TRBJ2-2, with D uncertain. V was cut by 5 bases and J by 7 bases, with 20 bases left in between. The CDR3 totals 16 residues. Germline lookup yields CDR1 SGHNT and CDR2 YENEEA. CDR3 DNA sequence: TGTGCCAGCAGCCGACCGAGTTACACTGAAAGCGGGGAGCTGTTTTTT. This encodes CASSRPSYTESGELFF.

In its sample, this clone was seen once. The chain uses TRBV2 and TRBJ1-5, with 9 bases fitting TRBD1. Germline V gene sequence: CDR1 SNHLY, CDR2 FYNNEI. V lost 5 bases to trimming and J lost 3 bases; unmatched junction nucleotides: 8. The CDR3 loop spans 16 amino acids. The CDR3 loop is CASSRAGTGNNQPQHF. CDR3 coding DNA: TGTGCCAGCAGTCGAGCCGGGACAGGGAACAATCAGCCCCAGCATTTT.

V is TRBV14 and J is TRBJ2-1; no firm D call. Trimming took 1 base from V and 2 from J, leaving 9 bases between them. Germline V CDR1 and CDR2: SGHDN, FVKESK. This CDR3 is 15 amino acids long. CDR3 region: CASSQGQQAYNEQFF. The CDR3 DNA follows: TGTGCCAGCAGCCAAGGTCAGCAGGCCTACAATGAGCAGTTCTTC.

V usage is TRBV18 and J usage is TRBJ1-2; D uncertain. Trimming left V 6 bases short and J 0 bases short, with 17 bases between. The germline gives CDR1 KGHSH, CDR2 LQKENI. The CDR3 has 16 amino acids. The CDR3 DNA reads TGTGCCAGCTCTTCCCTCAGCGACCCGGCTAACTATGGCTACACCTTC. Amino acids: CASSSLSDPANYGYTF.

The rearrangement joins TRBV7-9 to TRBJ2-7; 9 bases are shared with TRBD1. V shed 5 bases and J 5 bases; nucleotides not matched to a gene: 1. Germline V gene lookup returns CDR1 SEHNR and CDR2 FQNEAQ (reference sequence). The length of the CDR3 is 12 residues. This CDR3 reads CASSRDRDEQYF. For the CDR3, the DNA is TGTGCCAGCAGCCGGGACAGGGACGAGCAGTACTTC.

The V gene is TRBV29-1, the J gene TRBJ1-1, with 11 positions matching TRBD1. The junction had 14 bases not matched to a gene; V was cut back by 4 bases and J by 1 base. Germline CDR1 and CDR2: SQVTM and ANQGSEA. The CDR3 covers 18 residues. CDR3 nucleotides: TGCAGCGTTGCATTAGGGACAGGGGGTCCCTTTAGGAACACTGAAGCTTTCTTT. Translated: CSVALGTGGPFRNTEAFF.

This clone has just one count. The chain joins TRBV7-3 to TRBJ2-1; 7 bases match TRBD2. V was pared by 4 bases and J by 3 bases, with 12 bases of the junction left unmatched. Germline V CDR1 and CDR2: SGHTA, FQGTGA. The CDR3 contains 17 residues. Here the CDR3 DNA reads TGTGCCAGCAGCTACTTTGCTAGCGGCAGCAACTACAATGAGCAGTTCTTC. Translating it yields CASSYFASGSNYNEQFF.

This chain connects TRBV5-4 to TRBJ2-7; TRBD2 agrees at 7 bases. The CDR3 extends over 15 amino acids. After removal of 0 bases from V and 0 bases from J, the junction contained 3 bases not matched to a gene. In germline, CDR1 is SGHNT, CDR2 YYREEE (reference sequence). The CDR3 nucleotides are TGTGCCAGCAGCTTGGATCTAGCGGCCTCCTACGAGCAGTACTTC. As protein: CASSLDLAASYEQYF.